The 12 T cell receptor beta chains reported below all come from one sample, sequenced in a study of shared clonotypes between healthy human individuals. CD45RO-negative, CCR7-selected cells formed the naive CD8 fraction, which excluded terminally differentiated effector memory CD45RA+ cells. Assay used: immunoSEQ multiplex PCR; TCRdb lists only in-frame clones, some missing. This sample has 2 million or so clones, with approximately 94% found just once. The sample comprised naive CD8+ T cells sorted from blood. These receptor sequences come from a man between 18 and 35 years old in good health.

The chain couples TRBV19 to TRBJ1-5; D gene unclear. The V gene's germline CDR1 is LNHDA and CDR2 SQIVND (reference sequence). CDR3 length: 14 amino acids. Trimming pared 3 bases from V and 3 bases from J, leaving 9 bases between. CDR3 protein: CASSMERDNQPQHF. The CDR3, as DNA: TGTGCCAGTAGTATGGAGAGGGACAATCAGCCCCAGCATTTT.

The rearrangement links TRBV14 to TRBJ1-1; D ambiguous. Trimming pared 7 bases from V and 4 bases from J, leaving 13 bases between. The germline V gene encodes CDR1 SGHDN and CDR2 FVKESK. This CDR3 spans 13 amino acids. The chain's CDR3 is CASTTGHFTEAFF. The CDR3 DNA follows: TGTGCCAGCACCACTGGGCATTTCACTGAAGCTTTCTTT.

This chain uses TRBV27 with TRBJ2-7; D ambiguous. Germline V lookup: CDR1 MNHEY, CDR2 SMNVEV (reference sequence). With 5 bases removed from V and 3 bases from J, the gap between germline ends came to 11 bases. The CDR3 has 13 amino acids. In DNA form, the CDR3 reads TGTGCCAGCAGTCCACACTCCCTCTACGAGCAGTACTTC. Translation: CASSPHSLYEQYF.

The rearrangement links TRBV2 to TRBJ1-1; D ambiguous. The CDR3 has 16 amino acids. The germline V gene has CDR1 SNHLY and CDR2 FYNNEI. Trimming stripped 6 bases from V and 1 base from J, with 18 bases between. CDR3 loop: CASSQKPPLWNTEAFF. The CDR3 DNA follows: TGTGCCAGCAGCCAAAAACCCCCACTTTGGAACACTGAAGCTTTCTTT. Full variable domain (missing parts from reference TRBV2 and TRBJ1-1): EPEVTQTPSHQVTQMGQEVILRCVPISNHLYFYWYRQILGQKVEFLVSFYNNEISEKSEIFDDQFSVERPDGSNFTLKIRSTKLEDSAMYFCASSQKPPLWNTEAFFGQGTRLTVV.

CDR3 region: CAISESSRGVYGYTF. The DNA for the CDR3 is TGTGCCATCAGTGAGTCTTCCAGGGGGGTCTATGGCTACACCTTC. The chain employs TRBV10-3 and TRBJ1-2; 7 bases are shared with TRBD1. The V and J ends lost 0 bases and 4 bases, in that order; junction bases with no gene match: 5. The CDR3 runs 15 residues. Germline values: CDR1 ENHRY, CDR2 SYGVKD.

This sequence joins TRBV11-2 and TRBJ1-1; D might be TRBD1 (6 bases). Trimming removed 1 base at V and 8 bases at J, with 11 bases between. The CDR3 is made up of 13 amino acids. Germline CDR1 is SGHAT and CDR2 is FQNNGV. The CDR3 spells CASSLVGQIEAFF. The DNA for the CDR3 is TGTGCCAGCAGCTTAGTCGGACAGATAGAAGCTTTCTTT.

A remark on this clone: This specimen includes other DNA sequences encoding the same CDR3. The chain joins TRBV6-1 to TRBJ2-5, with TRBD1 identical over 10 bases. The CDR3 totals 15 residues. V was clipped by 3 bases and J by 3 bases; unmatched bases: 4. CDR1 MNHNS and CDR2 SASEGT come from the germline V gene. CDR3 sequence (DNA): TGTGCCAGCAGTGATCCCGGGACAGGGGAAGAGACCCAGTACTTC. This gives the protein CASSDPGTGEETQYF.

This chain links TRBV5-1 with TRBJ2-7; D assignment may be TRBD1 or TRBD2 (5 bases each). The CDR3 has 13 amino acids. V was shortened by 4 bases and J by 4 bases, with 12 bases between the two germline ends. Per the germline V gene, CDR1 is SGHRS and CDR2 is YFSETQ. CDR3 coding DNA: TGCGCCAGCAGCCCGGGGCACAAATACGAGCAGTACTTC. Its translation is CASSPGHKYEQYF.

The chain has TRBV2 and TRBJ2-2; D may be TRBD2 (6 bases). This CDR3 region has 14 residues. Germline loops: CDR1 SNHLY, CDR2 FYNNEI. The V gene lost 2 bases and the J gene lost 6 bases, with 10 bases spanning the gap. CDR3 protein: CASSELGTSGELFF. CDR3 nucleotides: TGTGCCAGCAGTGAATTAGGGACTTCCGGGGAGCTGTTTTTT. Full variable domain (rest looked up from reference TRBV2 and TRBJ2-2): EPEVTQTPSHQVTQMGQEVILRCVPISNHLYFYWYRQILGQKVEFLVSFYNNEISEKSEIFDDQFSVERPDGSNFTLKIRSTKLEDSAMYFCASSELGTSGELFFGEGSRLTVL.

This clone has more than one count but fewer than ten. The identical CDR3 is also encoded by other nucleotide sequences in the sample. The CDR3 reads CASSLVRGSYNEQFF. The CDR3 region has the DNA TGTGCCAGCAGCTTAGTCCGGGGCTCCTACAATGAGCAGTTCTTC. This chain links TRBV7-9 with TRBJ2-1; D perhaps matches TRBD2 (5 bases). The CDR3 totals 15 residues. The ends were cut back, 1 base at V and 0 bases at J, with 7 bases in the middle. CDR1 is SEHNR, CDR2 FQNEAQ, per germline (reference sequence).

V and J are TRBV9 and TRBJ2-7, with D tentatively TRBD1 (5 bases). The CDR3 contains 13 residues. V lost 0 bases and J 6 bases, leaving 10 bases between the germline ends. The V gene's germline CDR1 is SGDLS and CDR2 YYNGEE. CDR3 sequence reads: CASSVAPDSEQYF. The CDR3 DNA follows: TGTGCCAGCAGCGTAGCCCCCGACAGCGAGCAGTACTTC.

The chain links TRBV30 to TRBJ1-6; 7 bases align to TRBD1. The length of the CDR3 is 12 residues. Germline V CDR1 and CDR2: GTSNPN, SVGIG (reference sequence). Germline trimming cut 5 bases from V and 7 bases from J; bases unmatched to any gene: 2. CDR3: CAWGTVNSPLHF. The CDR3 DNA sequence: TGTGCCTGGGGGACAGTAAATTCACCCCTCCACTTT.